The TCR beta chain under discussion was sequenced for a study of molecular identifiers for immune sequencing clone quantification. This clonotype was observed many times. This CDR3 has 16 amino acids. After removal of 1 base from V and 0 bases from J, the junction contained 3 bases not matched to a gene. Germline CDR1 and CDR2: MGHRA and YSYEKL. The bulk TCR libraries were made with methods described before and with listed TCR primers. TCRdb reprocessed the PCR reads with MiXCR, giving one entry per CDR3 protein. Of 88,000 or so distinct CDR3 sequences listed, over 20% are singletons. Sample: naive CD8+ T cells from blood, with Jurkat cell RNA spiked in. Subset reported: FACS-sorted CD8+CD4-CCR7+CD45RA+ naive T cells. The chain combines TRBV4-1 with TRBJ2-3; the match to TRBD2 covers 8 bases. This clonotype was sampled from a human donor in good health. Some libraries in this study had Jurkat cell RNA spiked in. Here the CDR3 reads CASSQVSGTSTDTQYF. CDR3 DNA sequence: TGCGCCAGCAGCCAAGTTAGCGGGACTAGCACAGATACGCAGTATTTT.